This T cell receptor (beta chain) was identified in a study of T cell repertoires in cytomegalovirus infection. On the study more broadly: HLA-C-restricted CMV epitopes, recently identified, and well-studied HLA-B-restricted ones were used by the study. Signatures in public TCR beta sequences pointed to both CMV infection and matching HLA type.

This clonotype turned up a few times. Its antigen is as yet unknown. This CDR3 contains 14 residues. CDR1 and CDR2 (germline): MNHNS, SASEGT. Between the trimmed V and J ends, which lost 7 bases and 5 bases, there was a span of 17 bases. Overall study results and limits: Clonotypes of TCR beta that were HLA-C-restricted and CMV-specific dominated the ex vivo response. Accumulated public TCR beta family frequency recognized individuals carrying CMV together with the relevant HLA.

TCRdb redid the calling of the reads with MiXCR, one entry per CDR3 protein. The sample shows 640,000 or so distinct CDR3 sequences, approximately 33% of them seen only once. This sample comprised cultured PBMCs, obtained from culture after CMV antigen stimulation. V gene TRBV6-1 combines with J gene TRBJ2-5; weak D call: TRBD2 (6 bases). This clonotype originated in a human donor in good health (CMV status not recorded). Some clones in this sample may be carry-over from other donors' samples. Here the CDR3 DNA reads TGTGCCAGCAATCGCCGGGGAGGAGGGGAGACCCAGTACTTC. Translation gives CASNRRGGGETQYF.